The next 4 T cell receptor beta chains were all read from a single sample in a study of T cells in Graves' hyperthyroidism and ophthalmopathy. TCR beta CDR3 regions were amplified from RNA. Primed by the HTBI set, a first-round RT-PCR was run on the TCR CDR3. TCRdb re-analysed the multiplex PCR reads in MiXCR, keeping a single row per CDR3 protein. The sample shows hundreds of thousands of distinct CDR3 sequences, 17% of them seen only once. Material for sequencing was blood. The receptor set was obtained from a woman aged 18-30 years with Graves' ophthalmopathy.

This clonotype showed up many times. The chain carries TRBV30 and TRBJ1-1; D is ambiguous. The length of the CDR3 is 13 residues. Germline CDR1 reads GTSNPN; CDR2 reads SVGIG (reference sequence). Between the trimmed V and J ends, which lost 0 bases and 4 bases, there was a span of 9 bases. The DNA of the CDR3 is TGTGCCTGGAGTGTAAGGGTTCGCACTGAAGCTTTCTTT. Protein sequence: CAWSVRVRTEAFF.

In this sample, this clonotype turned up many times. This chain links TRBV12-3 or TRBV12-4 with TRBJ2-5; D remains ambiguous. V dropped 2 bases and J dropped 5 bases, with 12 bases sitting between them. CDR3 length equals 14 residues. The CDR3 loop is CASSLLLGGETQYF. For the CDR3, the DNA is TGTGCCAGCAGTTTATTGCTGGGTGGGGAGACCCAGTACTTC.

This clonotype was recorded once. The chain has TRBV4-1 and TRBJ2-3, with 15 bases matching TRBD2. CDR3 size: 16 residues. Losses at the gene ends were 3 bases for V and 4 bases for J; bases not matched to a gene: 2. Per the germline V gene, CDR1 is MGHRA and CDR2 is YSYEKL. CDR3 nucleotide sequence: TGCGCCAGCAGCCACGGACTAGCGGGGGGGCCAGATACGCAGTATTTT. Protein: CASSHGLAGGPDTQYF.

The chain links TRBV9 to TRBJ2-1, with 10 bases fitting TRBD2. With 2 bases clipped from V and 5 bases from J, the junction kept 4 bases outside the gene matches. From germline, CDR1 is SGDLS and CDR2 YYNGEE. The CDR3 covers 15 residues. In DNA form, the CDR3 reads TGTGCCAGCAGCGTCAGCGGGGGGGCCAACAATGAGCAGTTCTTC. Its translation is CASSVSGGANNEQFF. Full variable domain (rest looked up from reference TRBV9 and TRBJ2-1): DSGVTQTPKHLITATGQRVTLRCSPRSGDLSVYWYQQSLDQGLQFLIQYYNGEERAKGNILERFSAQQFPDLHSELNLSSLELGDSALYFCASSVSGGANNEQFFGPGTRLTVL.